This record looks at one TCR beta chain sequence and its context. Antigen unknown. The data were obtained in a study of PD-1 blockade in classical Hodgkin lymphoma. Broader study findings: Significant TCR diversity gains by C4D1 occurred in CD4+ but not CD8+ cells. Reported baseline diversity: healthy donors highest, relapsed/refractory patients lowest. Complete responders entered with baseline diversity on par with newly diagnosed patients, the results showed.

Only in-frame clones appear in the TCRdb table, and some are missing; sequencing was by immunoSEQ multiplex PCR. The sample yields roughly 50,000 clones, about 90% seen once. The CDR3 runs to 14 residues. Germline V gives CDR1 MGHDK, CDR2 SYGVNS. V lost 4 bases to trimming and J lost 0 bases, with 10 bases between them. Documented time point: cycle 4 day 1 (C4D1), after five to seven weeks of nivolumab. Exposure to brentuximab vedotin varied, and each patient had relapsed following autologous stem cell transplantation. Complete response, partial response or progressive disease were the best responses.

The specimen was peripheral blood mononuclear cells (PBMCs), collected before the fourth cycle of nivolumab. This clonotype was obtained from a human donor with classical Hodgkin lymphoma. The chain combines TRBV25-1 with TRBJ2-7; D call uncertain. The chain's CDR3 is CASSALLSSYEQYF. The CDR3 DNA reads as TGTGCCAGCAGTGCCCTACTGAGCTCCTACGAGCAGTACTTC.